The 5 T cell receptor beta chains below were found in one sample sequenced in a study of shared clonotypes between healthy human individuals (TCRdb year 2020). Receptor amplification or capture employed the immunoSEQ multiplex PCR assay. TCRdb carries this immuneACCESS record with in-frame sequences only. Its versions omit some clonotypes, under half of them owing to an unresolved V gene in the studies checked, with the rest unexplained. For this sample there are about 600,000 clones; around 97% appear just once. The ten biggest clones cover around 0.057% of the sample. Sequencing used naive CD4+ T cells sorted from blood. This specimen's cell subset or site label, per the study, means: CD45RA+ positively selected. These receptors originate from a woman aged 30 to 39 in good health.

V usage is TRBV5-1 and J usage is TRBJ1-4; D not certain. The ends were cut back, 0 bases at V and 7 bases at J, with 7 bases in the middle. Germline CDR1 reads SGHRS; CDR2 reads YFSETQ. CDR3 size: 13 residues. The CDR3 reads CASSLGNPEKLFF. Written as DNA, the CDR3 is TGCGCCAGCAGCTTGGGGAATCCTGAAAAACTGTTTTTT.

V gene TRBV5-1 combines with J gene TRBJ2-5; 8 bases agree with TRBD1. This CDR3 spans 15 amino acids. Germline-derived CDR1 and CDR2 are SGHRS and YFSETQ. The ends lost 7 bases at V and 1 base at J; junction bases unmatched: 9. In DNA, the CDR3 is TGCGCCAGCTCGCCTTCCGGGACAGGCCAAGAGACCCAGTACTTC. Translated: CASSPSGTGQETQYF. Filled out from reference TRBV5-1 and TRBJ2-5, the complete variable domain reads KAGVTQTPRYLIKTRGQQVTLSCSPISGHRSVSWYQQTPGQGLQFLFEYFSETQRNKGNFPGRFSGRQFSNSRSEMNVSTLELGDSALYLCASSPSGTGQETQYFGPGTRLLVL.

This chain connects TRBV19 to TRBJ2-3, with 8 bases matching TRBD2. The germline V gene encodes CDR1 LNHDA and CDR2 SQIVND (reference sequence). The CDR3 is 14 amino acids. Trimming cost V 6 bases and J 4 bases; bases outside gene matches: 6. The CDR3 is CASRTGGPPDTQYF. The CDR3 DNA reads as TGTGCCAGTAGGACGGGAGGGCCGCCAGATACGCAGTATTTT.

The chain uses TRBV6-4 and TRBJ2-1; maybe TRBD2 (6 bases). The CDR3 has 15 amino acids. CDR1 MRHNA and CDR2 SNTAGT come from the germline V gene. Trimming took 3 bases from V and 4 from J, leaving 13 bases between them. In DNA form, the CDR3 reads TGTGCCAGCAGTGAGGTGGTAGCGGTGTACAATGAGCAGTTCTTC. This gives the protein CASSEVVAVYNEQFF.

V and J are TRBV19 and TRBJ2-2; D may correspond to TRBD1 or TRBD2 (5 bases each). The CDR3 sequence is 16 residues long. Germline V gene data show CDR1 as LNHDA and CDR2 as SQIVND (reference sequence). V was clipped by 5 bases and J by 0 bases, with 13 bases between them. In nucleotides, the CDR3 is TGTGCCAGTAGTGACCCCGGGACCGCGAACACCGGGGAGCTGTTTTTT. Translation: CASSDPGTANTGELFF.